This TCR beta chain emerged from a study of blood T cell repertoires in COVID-19. Study background: Both acute and convalescent COVID-19 samples were obtained from the United States, Italy and Spain. PBMCs, B-cell-depleted T cells, or T cells provided the cDNA or gDNA that made up the material.

Participants were aged about 18 to 100 years, lived in around 25 US areas, and enrolled virtually. In the authors' methods: The authors estimated nucleated cell counts from reference gene primer amplification. The data were produced by immunoSEQ multiplex PCR, yet TCRdb's version contains in-frame clones alone and is incomplete. V and J calls and clone size come straight from that table; D and trimming were deduced from the DNA. The data hold 300,000 to 400,000 clones, with 80% to 90% observed a single time. CDR3 size: 15 residues. The ends lost 5 bases at V and 5 bases at J; junction bases unmatched: 8. CDR1 is SEHNR, CDR2 FQNEAQ, per germline (reference sequence).

Source material: PBMCs or T cells enriched from blood (not recorded which). The chain carries TRBV7-9 and TRBJ1-1; 10 bases align to TRBD1. This sequence originates from a woman between 35 and 50 years old with acute COVID-19. CDR3 coding DNA: TGTGCCAGCAGCAAGACAGGGGGCCTGGTTACTGAAGCTTTCTTT. Translation gives CASSKTGGLVTEAFF.